This T cell receptor beta chain stems from a study of T cell changes during pregnancy in multiple sclerosis. This clone was seen only once. Clones were sequenced by immunoSEQ multiplex PCR, and TCRdb holds only the in-frame ones, with some missing. The sample holds 35,000 to 50,000 clones; 91% are singletons and the top ten take approximately 2%. The CDR3 consists of 14 residues. V was shortened by 0 bases and J by 0 bases, with 6 bases between the two germline ends. Germline CDR1 is SGHRS and CDR2 is YFSETQ. This sequence joins TRBV5-1 and TRBJ1-1; D is undetermined. This TCR was sampled from a female donor in good health, enrolled as a control in a pregnancy study. Sequenced here: CD4+ T cells from peripheral blood mononuclear cells, sampled after pregnancy. The CDR3 spells CASSLAVMNTEAFF. The CDR3, as DNA: TGCGCCAGCAGCTTGGCGGTCATGAACACTGAAGCTTTCTTT.